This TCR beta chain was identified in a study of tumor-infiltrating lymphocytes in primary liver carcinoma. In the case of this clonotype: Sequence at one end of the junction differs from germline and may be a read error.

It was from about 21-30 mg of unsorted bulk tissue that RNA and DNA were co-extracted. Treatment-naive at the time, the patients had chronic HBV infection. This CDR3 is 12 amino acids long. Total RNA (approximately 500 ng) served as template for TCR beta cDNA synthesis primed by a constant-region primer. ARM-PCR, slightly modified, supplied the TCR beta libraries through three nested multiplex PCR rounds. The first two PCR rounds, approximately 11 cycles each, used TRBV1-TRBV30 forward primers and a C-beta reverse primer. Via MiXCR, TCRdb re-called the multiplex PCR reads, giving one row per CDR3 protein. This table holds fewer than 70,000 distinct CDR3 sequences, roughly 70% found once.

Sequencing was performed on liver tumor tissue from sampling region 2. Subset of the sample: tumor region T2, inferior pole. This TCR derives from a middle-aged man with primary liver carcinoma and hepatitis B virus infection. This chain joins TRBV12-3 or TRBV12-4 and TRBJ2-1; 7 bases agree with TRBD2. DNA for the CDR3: TGTGCCATTGCCGGGAGGAGAAATGAGAAGTTCTTC. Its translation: CAIAGRRNEKFF.